These 16 T cell receptor beta chains originate from one sample sequenced in a study of T cell responses to AZD1222 COVID-19 vaccine. Method: immunoSEQ multiplex PCR; TCRdb's copy keeps in-frame clones and lacks some. The table shows more than 150,000 clones, with 80% to 90% occurring only once. Sequences were derived from peripheral blood, sampled after recovery from COVID-19. The receptors were sampled from an adult who had recovered from COVID-19.

The genes are TRBV6-2 or TRBV6-3 and TRBJ2-7, with D perhaps TRBD2 (5 bases). This CDR3 comprises 15 residues. The germline CDR1 and CDR2 sequences are MNHEY and SVGEGT. Trimming cost V 0 bases and J 2 bases, with 11 bases left between them. The chain's CDR3 is CASSYSQRTTYEQYF. The CDR3 nucleotides read TGTGCCAGCAGTTACTCGCAGCGGACGACCTACGAGCAGTACTTC.

This chain uses TRBV7-2 with TRBJ2-7, with D perhaps TRBD1 (6 bases). The CDR3 runs 15 residues. Trimming shortened V by 2 bases and J by 3 bases, and 14 bases separated the two germline ends. Germline values: CDR1 SGHTA, CDR2 FQGNSA. The CDR3 nucleotides read TGTGCCAGCAGCTTAAACCGGGACACCATCTACGAGCAGTACTTC. It yields the protein CASSLNRDTIYEQYF.

The chain is built from TRBV6-2 or TRBV6-3 and TRBJ2-7; 7 bases are shared with TRBD2. V shed 6 bases and J 0 bases; nucleotides not matched to a gene: 11. CDR3 length equals 16 residues. Germline CDR1 and CDR2: MNHEY and SVGEGT. DNA for the CDR3: TGTGCCAGCAGCCCAGCGGGGAAGGGCCCCTCCTACGAGCAGTACTTC. Translating it yields CASSPAGKGPSYEQYF.

The chain uses TRBV4-3 and TRBJ1-6, with D possibly being TRBD1 (5 bases). V was trimmed by 1 base and J by 6 bases, leaving 16 bases between them. This CDR3 region has 17 residues. Germline CDR1 LGHNA, CDR2 YSLEER. The CDR3 region has the DNA TGCGCCAGCAGCCAAGCAGTCGGAGGGACGCTTAATTCACCCCTCCACTTT. It translates to CASSQAVGGTLNSPLHF.

This clone was recorded once. The sample holds other DNA sequences that translate to the same CDR3. The chain links TRBV27 to TRBJ2-7, with D unclear. The CDR3 extends over 11 amino acids. Trimming removed 3 bases at V and 4 bases at J, with 4 bases between. CDR1 is MNHEY, CDR2 SMNVEV, per germline (reference sequence). The CDR3 sequence: CASSFGYEQYF. The CDR3 DNA is TGTGCCAGCAGTTTTGGATACGAGCAGTACTTC.

V is TRBV10-3 and J is TRBJ2-1; D possibly uses TRBD1 or TRBD2 (5 bases each). Germline CDR1 and CDR2: ENHRY and SYGVKD. The CDR3 sequence is 14 residues long. V was shortened by 4 bases and J by 7 bases, with 14 bases between the two germline ends. The CDR3: CAISGVGAQNEQFF. CDR3 nucleotide sequence: TGTGCCATCAGTGGGGTCGGGGCGCAAAATGAGCAGTTCTTC.

The rearrangement links TRBV18 to TRBJ2-2, with TRBD1 as a possible D gene (5 bases). Per germline, CDR1 KGHSH and CDR2 LQKENI. This CDR3 contains 16 residues. V lost 3 bases to trimming and J lost 0 bases, with 11 bases between them. The CDR3 region has the DNA TGTGCCAGCTCACCGAAGGGGCCTTCGAACACCGGGGAGCTGTTTTTT. Its protein is CASSPKGPSNTGELFF.

The rearrangement uses TRBV11-2 and TRBJ1-2; TRBD1 aligns across 11 bases. The CDR3 has 15 amino acids. The germline V gene has CDR1 SGHAT and CDR2 FQNNGV. V was clipped by 4 bases and J by 8 bases; unmatched bases: 9. The CDR3 nucleotides are TGTGCCAGCAGCTCACCGGGACAGGGGGTTAAGGGCTACACCTTC. This encodes CASSSPGQGVKGYTF. The complete variable domain, with remaining parts taken from reference TRBV11-2 and TRBJ1-2, reads EAGVAQSPRYKIIEKRQSVAFWCNPISGHATLYWYQQILGQGPKLLIQFQNNGVVDDSQLPKDRFSAERLKGVDSTLKIQPAKLEDSAVYLCASSSPGQGVKGYTFGSGTRLTVV.

A few counts support this clone. The chain is built from TRBV14 and TRBJ1-4, with 7 bases aligning to TRBD1. The CDR3 is 16 residues long. Looked up from germline, CDR1 is SGHDN and CDR2 is FVKESK. Trimming took 1 base from V and 3 from J; bases not matched to a gene: 5. Written as DNA, the CDR3 is TGTGCCAGCAGCCAAGCGACAGGGAGGGCTAATGAAAAACTGTTTTTT. Translating gives CASSQATGRANEKLFF.

This clone occurred once. V is TRBV5-1 and J is TRBJ2-7, with D unclear. Germline CDR1 and CDR2: SGHRS and YFSETQ. V was trimmed by 3 bases and J by 2 bases, leaving 9 bases between them. This CDR3 comprises 13 residues. Here the CDR3 DNA reads TGCGCCAGCAGCTCTTATGAAACCTACGAGCAGTACTTC. Protein: CASSSYETYEQYF.

V and J are TRBV20-1 and TRBJ2-7; 12 bases align to TRBD2. Germline values: CDR1 DFQATT, CDR2 SNEGSKA (reference sequence). With 3 bases clipped from V and 4 bases from J, the junction kept 10 bases outside the gene matches. The CDR3 runs 16 residues. The CDR3 spells CSASLRTSGIAYEQYF. The DNA for the CDR3 is TGCAGTGCTAGTCTGAGGACTAGCGGGATCGCGTACGAGCAGTACTTC.

The rearrangement uses TRBV5-6 and TRBJ1-6; 8 nucleotides line up with TRBD1. With V trimmed by 4 bases and J by 9 bases, 9 bases remained unmatched. Germline V gene data show CDR1 as SGHDT and CDR2 as YYEEEE. The CDR3 spans 15 residues. Here the CDR3 reads CASSQTDRGSSPLHF. CDR3 DNA sequence: TGTGCCAGCAGCCAAACTGACAGGGGTAGTTCACCCCTCCACTTT. Full variable domain (outside the CDR3, taken from reference TRBV5-6 and TRBJ1-6): DAGVTQSPTHLIKTRGQQVTLRCSPKSGHDTVSWYQQALGQGPQFIFQYYEEEERQRGNFPDRFSGHQFPNYSSELNVNALLLGDSALYLCASSQTDRGSSPLHFGNGTRLTVT.

CDR3 protein: CASSGPPGTF. CDR3 DNA: TGTGCCAGCAGTGGCCCACCGGGAACCTTC. This chain joins TRBV6-2 or TRBV6-3 and TRBJ1-2; unclear D gene. Germline CDR1 and CDR2: MNHEY and SVGEGT. V dropped 5 bases and J dropped 14 bases, with 12 bases sitting between them. The CDR3 has 10 residues.

The gene calls are TRBV7-2 and TRBJ1-2; no clear D gene. Germline V CDR1 and CDR2: SGHTA, FQGNSA. The length of the CDR3 is 15 residues. Trimming stripped 2 bases from V and 2 bases from J, with 12 bases between. The CDR3 bases are TGTGCCAGCAGCTTAAATCTAGGCGGGAACTATGGCTACACCTTC. Encoded protein: CASSLNLGGNYGYTF.

The chain recombines TRBV6-4 with TRBJ1-6; 8 bases are a match to TRBD1. V trimming: 1 base; J trimming: 4 bases; junction bases outside the gene matches: 12. This CDR3 is built from 19 residues. CDR1 and CDR2 (germline): MRHNA, SNTAGT. Here the CDR3 reads CASSDLGTGRDPYNSPLHF. The CDR3 DNA is TGTGCCAGCAGTGACTTAGGGACAGGTCGCGACCCTTATAATTCACCCCTCCACTTT.

V gene TRBV7-8 combines with J gene TRBJ1-2; D is unclear. Trimming took 1 base from V and 5 from J, leaving 5 bases between them. In germline, CDR1 is SGHVS, CDR2 FQNEAQ. The CDR3 spans 12 residues. The CDR3 DNA reads as TGTGCCAGCAGCTTAGATCTATATGGCTACACCTTC. This sequence encodes CASSLDLYGYTF.